Detailed here is one T cell receptor (beta chain). The target antigen is unknown. These data come from a study of human T cells and chemical hapten exposure. For the study at large: Researchers reported sensitizing an approximately 2 cm by approximately 2 cm upper inner arm skin site with 2% DPC. Study results and caveats: Versus controls, expanded TCRs had significantly more large CDR3 similarity clusters.

As to time point: pre-sensitization, week 0. Stated treatment: therapeutic diphenylcyclopropenone sensitization with weekly scalp DPC. The donor pool consisted of alopecia patients aged 18 to 70 years, considered suitable for DPC. In TCRdb, the RACE reads were re-called with MiXCR into one record per CDR3 protein. The data hold 280,000 or so distinct CDR3 sequences, with around 7% observed a single time. The CDR3 runs to 15 residues. Germline V CDR1 and CDR2: MNHEY, SMNVEV (reference sequence). The germline V and J ends were trimmed by 3 bases and 2 bases, with 13 bases remaining between them. The V gene is TRBV27, the J gene TRBJ2-5, with D perhaps given as TRBD1 or TRBD2 (5 bases each). Source: whole blood, taken in connection with sensitization to the hapten diphenylcyclopropenone (DPC). This clonotype was sampled from a young man with alopecia areata. Some clones in this sample may be carry-over from other donors' samples. CDR3 region: CASSLFREIQETQYF. CDR3 DNA: TGTGCCAGCAGTTTGTTCAGGGAGATACAAGAGACCCAGTACTTC.